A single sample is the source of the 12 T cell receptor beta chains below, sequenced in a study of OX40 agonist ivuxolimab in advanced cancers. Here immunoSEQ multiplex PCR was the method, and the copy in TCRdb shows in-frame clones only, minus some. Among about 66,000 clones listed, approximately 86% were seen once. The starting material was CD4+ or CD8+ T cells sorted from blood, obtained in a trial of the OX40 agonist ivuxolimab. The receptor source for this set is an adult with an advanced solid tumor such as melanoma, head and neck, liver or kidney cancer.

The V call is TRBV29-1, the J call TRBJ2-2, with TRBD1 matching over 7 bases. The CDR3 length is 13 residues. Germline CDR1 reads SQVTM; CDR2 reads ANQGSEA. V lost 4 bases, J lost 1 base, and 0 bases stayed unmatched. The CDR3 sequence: CSVGTGNTGELFF. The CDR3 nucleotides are TGCAGCGTTGGGACAGGGAACACCGGGGAGCTGTTTTTT.

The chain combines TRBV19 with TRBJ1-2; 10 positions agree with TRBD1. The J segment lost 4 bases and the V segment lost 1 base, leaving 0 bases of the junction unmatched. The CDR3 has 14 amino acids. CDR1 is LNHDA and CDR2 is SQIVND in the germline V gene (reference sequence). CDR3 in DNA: TGTGCCAGTAGTATAGGACAGGGGGCCTATGGCTACACCTTC. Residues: CASSIGQGAYGYTF.

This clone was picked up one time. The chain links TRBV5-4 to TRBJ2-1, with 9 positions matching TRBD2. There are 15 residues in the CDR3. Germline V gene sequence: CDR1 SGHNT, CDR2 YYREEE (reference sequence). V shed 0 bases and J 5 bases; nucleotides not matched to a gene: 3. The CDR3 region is CASSLGLAGNNEQFF. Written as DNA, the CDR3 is TGTGCCAGCAGCTTGGGTCTAGCGGGAAACAATGAGCAGTTCTTC.

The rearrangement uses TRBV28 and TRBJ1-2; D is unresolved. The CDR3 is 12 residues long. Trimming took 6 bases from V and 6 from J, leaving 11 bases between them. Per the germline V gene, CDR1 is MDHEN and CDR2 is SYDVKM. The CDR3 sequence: CASSLTEDGYTF. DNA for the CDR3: TGTGCCAGCAGCCTCACGGAGGATGGCTACACCTTC.

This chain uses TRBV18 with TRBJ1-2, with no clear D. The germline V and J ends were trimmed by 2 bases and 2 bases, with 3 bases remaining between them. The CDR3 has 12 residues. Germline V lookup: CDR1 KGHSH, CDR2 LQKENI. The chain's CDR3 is CASSPGNYGYTF. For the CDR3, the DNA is TGTGCCAGCTCACCAGGGAACTATGGCTACACCTTC.

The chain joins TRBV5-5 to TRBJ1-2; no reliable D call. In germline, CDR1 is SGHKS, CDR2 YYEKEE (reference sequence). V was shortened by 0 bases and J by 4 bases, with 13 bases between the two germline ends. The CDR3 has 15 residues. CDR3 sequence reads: CASSLDPLESYGYTF. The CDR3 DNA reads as TGTGCCAGCAGCTTGGATCCACTTGAGTCCTATGGCTACACCTTC.

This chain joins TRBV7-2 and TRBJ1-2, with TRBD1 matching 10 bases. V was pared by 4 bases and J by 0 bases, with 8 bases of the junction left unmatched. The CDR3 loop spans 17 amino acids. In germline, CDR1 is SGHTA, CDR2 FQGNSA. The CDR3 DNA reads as TGTGCCAGCAGCTCAACGGGGGGACAGGGGACTAACTATGGCTACACCTTC. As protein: CASSSTGGQGTNYGYTF.

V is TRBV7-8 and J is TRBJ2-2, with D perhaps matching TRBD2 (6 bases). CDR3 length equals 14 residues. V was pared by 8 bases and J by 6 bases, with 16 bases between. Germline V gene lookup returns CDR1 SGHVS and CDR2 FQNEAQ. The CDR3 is CASSGRRDPGELFF. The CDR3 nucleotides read TGTGCCAGCTCGGGGAGGAGGGATCCCGGGGAGCTGTTTTTT.

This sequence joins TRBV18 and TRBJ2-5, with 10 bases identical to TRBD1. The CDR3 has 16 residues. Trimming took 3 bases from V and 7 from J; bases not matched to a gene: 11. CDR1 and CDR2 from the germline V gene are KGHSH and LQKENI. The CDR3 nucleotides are TGTGCCAGCTCACCCTTTGAGACAGGGGGCGCGGGGACCCAGTACTTC. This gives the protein CASSPFETGGAGTQYF.

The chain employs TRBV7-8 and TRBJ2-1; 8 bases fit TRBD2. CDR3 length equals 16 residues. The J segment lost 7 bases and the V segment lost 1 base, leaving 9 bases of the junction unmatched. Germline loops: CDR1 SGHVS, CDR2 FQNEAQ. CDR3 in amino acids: CASSLDWTSYNNEQFF. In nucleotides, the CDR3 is TGTGCCAGCAGCTTAGATTGGACTAGCTATAATAATGAGCAGTTCTTC.

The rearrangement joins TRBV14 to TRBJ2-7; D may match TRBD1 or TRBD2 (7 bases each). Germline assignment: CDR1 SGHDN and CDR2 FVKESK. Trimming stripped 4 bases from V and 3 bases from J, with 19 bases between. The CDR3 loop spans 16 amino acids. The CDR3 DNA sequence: TGTGCCAGCAGCCTAGGGAGGGGGCCCCGAAACTACGAGCAGTACTTC. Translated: CASSLGRGPRNYEQYF. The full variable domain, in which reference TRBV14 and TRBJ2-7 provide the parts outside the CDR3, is EAGVTQFPSHSVIEKGQTVTLRCDPISGHDNLYWYRRVMGKEIKFLLHFVKESKQDESGMPNNRFLAERTGGTYSTLKVQPAELEDSGVYFCASSLGRGPRNYEQYFGPGTRLTVT.

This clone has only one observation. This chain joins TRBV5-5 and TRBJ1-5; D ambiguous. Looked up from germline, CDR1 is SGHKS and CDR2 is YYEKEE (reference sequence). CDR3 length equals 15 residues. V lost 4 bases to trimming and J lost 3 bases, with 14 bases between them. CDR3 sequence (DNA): TGTGCCAGCAGCCTGGGGTGGGTGGACAATCAGCCCCAGCATTTT. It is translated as CASSLGWVDNQPQHF.